Listed below are T cell receptor beta chains from one sample, sequenced in a study of early T cells in non-severe SARS-CoV-2 infection. MiXCR, run by TCRdb on the 5' RACE reads, gives a single entry per CDR3 protein. Of more than 55,000 distinct CDR3 sequences in the sample, around 13% were seen once. The specimen was whole blood. Source of these receptors: an adult who was a healthcare worker with PCR-confirmed SARS-CoV-2 infection or an uninfected control (not recorded which). CDR3s include the opening cysteine and the closing phenylalanine or tryptophan. The order of the fields is CDR3 DNA, CDR3 protein, D gene, V gene, J gene, clone size. D genes are given only for firm matches. A row's size may be missing; if present it is once, few, many or a size class.

DNA: TGTGCCAGCAGCGGGAGTAGACAGGGGGACTATGGCTACACCTTC
CDR3: CASSGSRQGDYGYTF
D: TRBD1
V: TRBV9
J: TRBJ1-2
size: many

DNA: TGTGCCAGCAGCTTAGTATGGGACACCACCTACGAGCAGTACTTC
CDR3: CASSLVWDTTYEQYF
D: NA
V: TRBV11-2
J: TRBJ2-7
size: NA

DNA: TGTGCCAGCGCCCTAGCGGGAGATCCCAATGAGCAGTTCTTC
CDR3: CASALAGDPNEQFF
D: TRBD2
V: TRBV6-1
J: TRBJ2-1
size: few

DNA: TGTGCCAGCCGCCCGGGGGCTGGGGACGAGCAGTACTTC
CDR3: CASRPGAGDEQYF
D: NA
V: TRBV6-6
J: TRBJ2-7
size: NA

DNA: TGTGCCAGCAGCCCACGGCGTTCTAACTATGGCTACACCTTC
CDR3: CASSPRRSNYGYTF
D: NA
V: TRBV12-3/TRBV12-4
J: TRBJ1-2
size: NA

DNA: TGTGCCAGCAGCTTAGGCTATCAGGTTCGGGGCTACACCTTC
CDR3: CASSLGYQVRGYTF
D: NA
V: TRBV7-2
J: TRBJ1-2
size: many

DNA: TGTGCCAGCAGCTTAGGGGGTGGGGTAGAGCAGTTCTTC
CDR3: CASSLGGGVEQFF
D: NA
V: TRBV7-2
J: TRBJ2-1
size: few

DNA: TGTGCCAGCAGTCCAGGTGACACTGAAGCTTTCTTT
CDR3: CASSPGDTEAFF
D: NA
V: TRBV2
J: TRBJ1-1
size: few

DNA: TGTGCCAGCAGTTTAGGCACTGACGGCCATGGCTACACCTTC
CDR3: CASSLGTDGHGYTF
D: NA
V: TRBV12-3/TRBV12-4
J: TRBJ1-2
size: NA

DNA: TGTGCCAGCAGCTCCGACAGGGCCTATGGCTACACCTTC
CDR3: CASSSDRAYGYTF
D: TRBD1
V: TRBV14
J: TRBJ1-2
size: many

DNA: TGTGCCATCAGTGACCCCGGGGGTCCTCTTGAAGCTTTCTTT
CDR3: CAISDPGGPLEAFF
D: NA
V: TRBV10-3
J: TRBJ1-1
size: few

DNA: TGCAGTGCTACGCTGTCGATTGGACAGTACCAAGAGACCCAGTACTTC
CDR3: CSATLSIGQYQETQYF
D: NA
V: TRBV20-1
J: TRBJ2-5
size: few

DNA: TGCAGTGCGAGAGGGACTAGTCCCTACGAGCAGTACTTC
CDR3: CSARGTSPYEQYF
D: TRBD2
V: TRBV20-1
J: TRBJ2-7
size: many

DNA: TGTGCCAGCAGCCAAGGTCCCGGGACAGGGAATGAGCAGTTCTTC
CDR3: CASSQGPGTGNEQFF
D: TRBD1
V: TRBV4-2
J: TRBJ2-1
size: NA

DNA: TGCAGCGTGATCGAGGGCACCTGGGCTGAAAAACTGTTTTTT
CDR3: CSVIEGTWAEKLFF
D: NA
V: TRBV29-1
J: TRBJ1-4
size: many

DNA: TGTGCCAGCAGTGGGGGACTAGGGGGCTACTACGAGCAGTACTTC
CDR3: CASSGGLGGYYEQYF
D: NA
V: TRBV6-1
J: TRBJ2-7
size: few

DNA: TGCGCCAGCAGCATTCAGGGTTCCACCGGGGAGCTGTTTTTT
CDR3: CASSIQGSTGELFF
D: NA
V: TRBV5-1
J: TRBJ2-2
size: few

DNA: TGCAGTGCTATCCGAACTAGTTCCTACAATGAGCAGTTCTTC
CDR3: CSAIRTSSYNEQFF
D: NA
V: TRBV20-1
J: TRBJ2-1
size: medium-sized

DNA: TGTGCCAGCAGTGAAGCGGAGATCCGAGCTCCTGGAAATTCACCCCTCCACTTT
CDR3: CASSEAEIRAPGNSPLHF
D: NA
V: TRBV2
J: TRBJ1-6
size: many

DNA: TGTGCCAGCAAAGGGACAGCAACTAATGAAAAACTGTTTTTT
CDR3: CASKGTATNEKLFF
D: TRBD1
V: TRBV27
J: TRBJ1-4
size: NA

DNA: TGTGCCAGCAGCTTGGCGGGACAAAGTTCTGGGGCCAACGTCCTGACTTTC
CDR3: CASSLAGQSSGANVLTF
D: NA
V: TRBV5-6
J: TRBJ2-6
size: few

DNA: TGTGCCATCAGACCCAAATCCAGCGGGAGCTCCTACAATGAGCAGTTCTTC
CDR3: CAIRPKSSGSSYNEQFF
D: TRBD2
V: TRBV10-3
J: TRBJ2-1
size: many

DNA: TGTGCCAGCAGTCTAGCGGTGGTGGGGGAAGATACGCAGTATTTT
CDR3: CASSLAVVGEDTQYF
D: TRBD2
V: TRBV28
J: TRBJ2-3
size: NA

DNA: TGTGCCAGCAGCTCCAGTAGCGGGTCCGTCGACAATGAGCAGTTCTTC
CDR3: CASSSSSGSVDNEQFF
D: TRBD2
V: TRBV7-9
J: TRBJ2-1
size: few

DNA: TGCGCCAGCAGTGTCGCGCTCACTGAGCAGTTCTTC
CDR3: CASSVALTEQFF
D: NA
V: TRBV10-2
J: TRBJ2-1
size: many

DNA: TGTGCCAGCAGCCCCCTCGGAGACATTCAGTACTTC
CDR3: CASSPLGDIQYF
D: NA
V: TRBV6-2/TRBV6-3
J: TRBJ2-4
size: NA

DNA: TGTGCTAGCAGCCCAGGGACAGGGGCGGGCACCGGGGAGCTGTTTTTT
CDR3: CASSPGTGAGTGELFF
D: TRBD1
V: TRBV7-7
J: TRBJ2-2
size: NA

DNA: TGTGCCAGCAGCTTAGCAGGGGGCGCTATGAACACTGAAGCTTTCTTT
CDR3: CASSLAGGAMNTEAFF
D: TRBD1
V: TRBV7-6
J: TRBJ1-1
size: NA

DNA: TGTGCCAGCAGCGTTCGGGACGTATACTCCTACGAGCAGTACTTC
CDR3: CASSVRDVYSYEQYF
D: NA
V: TRBV9
J: TRBJ2-7
size: NA